One sample yielded the 19 T cell receptor beta chains listed below, sequenced in a study of T cells in Graves' hyperthyroidism and ophthalmopathy. Using RNA transcripts as the source, TCR beta CDR3 regions were amplified. The HTBI primer set served for first-round RT-PCR of the TCR CDR3. TCRdb re-called the multiplex PCR reads with MiXCR, one entry per CDR3 protein. The sample shows 250,000 or so distinct CDR3 sequences, just over 14% of them seen only once. Material: blood. These receptors all stem from a woman in her thirties or forties with Graves' hyperthyroidism that later progressed to Graves' ophthalmopathy.

This clonotype was counted at least ten times. This CDR3 is CASSLVPGEPKEQYF. The CDR3 DNA follows: TGTGCCAGCAGCTTAGTGCCGGGAGAGCCTAAGGAGCAGTACTTC. V gene TRBV7-6 combines with J gene TRBJ2-7, with TRBD2 as a possible D gene (6 bases). The CDR3 loop spans 15 amino acids. CDR1 SGHVS and CDR2 FNYEAQ come from the germline V gene. Trimming removed 1 base from V and 7 bases from J, with 17 bases in between.

This clonotype was recorded at least ten times. This chain uses TRBV12-3 or TRBV12-4 with TRBJ2-7; maybe TRBD1 (5 bases). V was trimmed by 11 bases and J by 2 bases, leaving 10 bases between them. The CDR3 contains 11 residues. The CDR3 nucleotides are TGTGCCTCACGACAGACCTACGAGCAGTACTTC. Its translation is CASRQTYEQYF.

In its sample, this clonotype was seen many times. The chain employs TRBV6-1 and TRBJ2-2; D unresolved. The germline V gene has CDR1 MNHNS and CDR2 SASEGT. The CDR3 runs 14 residues. V was shortened by 4 bases and J by 3 bases, with 9 bases between the two germline ends. CDR3 loop: CASSVGEDTGELFF. For the CDR3, the DNA is TGTGCCAGCAGTGTTGGGGAAGACACCGGGGAGCTGTTTTTT.

In this sample, this clonotype turned up many times. V gene TRBV14 combines with J gene TRBJ2-3; TRBD2 matches 8 bases. Germline V CDR1 and CDR2: SGHDN, FVKESK. V trimming: 1 base; J trimming: 4 bases; junction bases outside the gene matches: 4. The CDR3 consists of 15 residues. This CDR3 reads CASSQATSAPDTQYF. CDR3 sequence (DNA): TGTGCCAGCAGCCAAGCGACTAGCGCACCAGATACGCAGTATTTT.

This clonotype was detected many times. The chain is built from TRBV7-7 and TRBJ2-1; tentative D call: TRBD2 (5 bases). There are 15 residues in the CDR3. Per the germline V gene, CDR1 is SSHAT and CDR2 is FNYEAQ (reference sequence). The CDR3 loop reads CASRPFFGSEGEQFF. The CDR3 nucleotides read TGTGCTAGCCGACCTTTTTTTGGGTCCGAGGGTGAGCAGTTCTTC.

This clonotype was counted ten times or more. The chain links TRBV5-1 to TRBJ2-5; no firm D call. The CDR3 runs 15 residues. In germline, CDR1 is SGHRS, CDR2 YFSETQ. V was pared by 1 base and J by 1 base, with 11 bases between. CDR3 sequence: CASSLFRGTQETQYF. In DNA, the CDR3 is TGCGCCAGCAGCTTGTTCCGCGGAACCCAAGAGACCCAGTACTTC.

This clonotype has a count of ten or more. V usage is TRBV18 and J usage is TRBJ2-7, with 9 nucleotides matching TRBD1. Germline loops: CDR1 KGHSH, CDR2 LQKENI. The V segment lost 2 bases and the J segment 2 bases; nucleotides outside the gene matches: 10. The CDR3 runs to 17 residues. The CDR3 DNA reads as TGTGCCAGCTCACCAGGATCCGGGACAGGGAGCCCCTACGAGCAGTACTTC. It codes for CASSPGSGTGSPYEQYF. The full variable domain, completed using reference TRBV18 and TRBJ2-7, is NAGVMQNPRHLVRRRGQEARLRCSPMKGHSHVYWYRQLPEEGLKFMVYLQKENIIDESGMPKERFSAEFPKEGPSILRIQQVVRGDSAAYFCASSPGSGTGSPYEQYFGPGTRLTVT.

This chain joins TRBV10-3 and TRBJ2-3; 13 bases fit TRBD2. CDR3 size: 17 residues. The V gene end was trimmed by 1 base and the J gene end by 3 bases; junction bases not matched to a gene: 4. Germline loops: CDR1 ENHRY, CDR2 SYGVKD. This CDR3 reads CAISEYLLAGGTDTQYF. The CDR3 bases are TGTGCCATCAGTGAGTACCTACTAGCGGGAGGGACAGATACGCAGTATTTT.

This clonotype was counted only a few times. The rearrangement uses TRBV12-3 or TRBV12-4 and TRBJ1-2; D is possibly TRBD1 (6 bases). CDR3 length: 13 amino acids. With 5 bases removed from V and 8 bases from J, the gap between germline ends came to 15 bases. CDR3 nucleotides: TGTGCCAGCAGTCCAAGGGGGTTTGGGGGCTACACCTTC. It codes for CASSPRGFGGYTF.

This clonotype was seen at least ten times. The V call is TRBV28, the J call TRBJ1-5; D is unclear. Germline CDR1 reads MDHEN; CDR2 reads SYDVKM. V was clipped by 7 bases and J by 0 bases, with 13 bases between them. The CDR3 consists of 15 residues. The CDR3 region has the DNA TGTGCCAGCACCCTGAAAACCCGTAGCAATCAGCCCCAGCATTTT. It codes for CASTLKTRSNQPQHF.

The chain couples TRBV11-3 to TRBJ2-1; tentatively, D is TRBD2 (7 bases). Germline CDR1 reads SGHNT; CDR2 reads YENEEA. V lost 8 bases and J lost 1, with 18 bases in between. This CDR3 contains 16 residues. The CDR3 spells CASVPGGGASYNEQFF. The CDR3 nucleotides are TGTGCCAGCGTCCCAGGAGGGGGGGCTTCCTACAATGAGCAGTTCTTC.

This clonotype was observed at least ten times. CDR3 nucleotide sequence: TGTGCCAGCAGCTTAGGACTAGCAACGAGCACAGATACGCAGTATTTT. Translation gives CASSLGLATSTDTQYF. V usage is TRBV7-9 and J usage is TRBJ2-3; 7 positions match TRBD2. V lost 1 base and J lost 0; bases outside the gene matches: 4. Looked up from germline, CDR1 is SEHNR and CDR2 is FQNEAQ (reference sequence). The CDR3 loop spans 16 amino acids.

This clonotype was counted many times. The chain recombines TRBV11-3 with TRBJ2-4; D possibly corresponds to TRBD2 (6 bases). The V end was cut by 0 bases, the J end by 0 bases, with 15 bases between. Looked up from germline, CDR1 is SGHNT and CDR2 is YENEEA. The CDR3 has 18 residues. CDR3 region: CASSLDRDSGRAKNIQYF. The CDR3 DNA sequence: TGTGCCAGCAGCTTAGATCGAGATAGCGGAAGAGCCAAAAACATTCAGTACTTC. The full variable domain, rest sourced from reference TRBV11-3 and TRBJ2-4, is EAGVVQSPRYKIIEKKQPVAFWCNPISGHNTLYWYLQNLGQGPELLIRYENEEAVDDSQLPKDRFSAERLKGVDSTLKIQPAELGDSAVYLCASSLDRDSGRAKNIQYFGAGTRLSVL.

V is TRBV2 and J is TRBJ2-2, with 14 bases fitting TRBD2. Germline V gene data show CDR1 as SNHLY and CDR2 as FYNNEI. The CDR3 length is 17 residues. After removal of 7 bases from V and 1 base from J, the junction contained 5 bases not matched to a gene. The CDR3 region is CASKSGTSGRNTGELFF. As DNA, the CDR3 is TGTGCCAGCAAAAGCGGGACTAGCGGGAGGAACACCGGGGAGCTGTTTTTT.

The chain joins TRBV7-8 to TRBJ2-7; 8 nucleotides align to TRBD2. This CDR3 comprises 15 residues. CDR1 is SGHVS, CDR2 FQNEAQ, per germline. Trimming took 4 bases from V and 6 from J; bases not matched to a gene: 11. CDR3 bases: TGTGCCAGCAGCTCGGCGGCCGGGAGGGCATCCGAGCAGTACTTC. It codes for CASSSAAGRASEQYF.

This clonotype was found many times. The chain links TRBV11-2 to TRBJ2-4; D may be TRBD2 (5 bases). Germline CDR1 and CDR2: SGHAT and FQNNGV. The CDR3 sequence is 14 residues long. Trimming left V 4 bases short and J 8 bases short, with 15 bases between. The CDR3 loop reads CASSSNQIGDIQYF. CDR3 DNA: TGTGCCAGCAGCTCAAATCAAATCGGGGACATTCAGTACTTC.

In its sample, this clonotype was seen many times. This chain links TRBV14 with TRBJ2-3, with 8 nucleotides matching TRBD2. CDR1 and CDR2 from the germline V gene are SGHDN and FVKESK. J was trimmed by 2 bases and V by 3 bases; bases with no gene match: 13. The CDR3 loop spans 18 amino acids. CDR3 region: CASSHVAGSSLYTDTQYF. CDR3 coding DNA: TGTGCCAGCAGCCATGTAGCGGGGAGCTCCCTTTACACAGATACGCAGTATTTT.

This clonotype was found many times. The rearrangement joins TRBV28 to TRBJ1-4, with D unclear. Germline CDR1 is MDHEN and CDR2 is SYDVKM. Trimming left V 8 bases short and J 5 bases short, with 6 bases between. The CDR3 loop spans 11 amino acids. CDR3 bases: TGTGCCAGCTCGGGGAATGAAAAACTGTTTTTT. Amino acid sequence: CASSGNEKLFF. Full variable domain (rest looked up from reference TRBV28 and TRBJ1-4): DVKVTQSSRYLVKRTGEKVFLECVQDMDHENMFWYRQDPGLGLRLIYFSYDVKMKEKGDIPEGYSVSREKKERFSLILESASTNQTSMYLCASSGNEKLFFGSGTQLSVL.

The table lists this clonotype with many counts. This chain links TRBV9 with TRBJ2-3; D remains ambiguous. V lost 0 bases and J 4 bases, leaving 3 bases between the germline ends. Germline CDR1 SGDLS, CDR2 YYNGEE. CDR3 length: 12 amino acids. CDR3 nucleotides: TGTGCCAGCAGCGTAGCTCCAGATACGCAGTATTTT. It specifies CASSVAPDTQYF.